This TCR beta chain was recovered during a study of shared clonotypes between healthy human individuals. TCRdb keeps only in-frame clones here, not all; method: immunoSEQ multiplex PCR. The table includes fewer than 700,000 clones, approximately 95% detected once. The CDR3 loop spans 11 amino acids. From germline, CDR1 is SGHDN and CDR2 FVKESK. V dropped 2 bases and J dropped 4 bases, with 2 bases sitting between them. Positively selected for CCR7, the CD45RO-negative cells used as naive CD8 cells excluded terminally differentiated effector memory CD45RA+ cells. The chain has TRBV14 and TRBJ2-5; no definite D call. The specimen was naive CD8+ T cells sorted from blood. The sequence was obtained from a woman aged 30 to 39 in good health. CDR3: CASSQLETQYF. In nucleotides, the CDR3 is TGTGCCAGCAGCCAACTAGAGACCCAGTACTTC.